One sample yielded the 31 T cell receptor beta chains listed below, sequenced in a study of blood T cell repertoires in COVID-19. Clones were read by immunoSEQ multiplex PCR, and TCRdb kept only the in-frame ones, dropping some. The sample has some 350,000 clones; approximately 84% are singletons. The source material was PBMCs or T cells enriched from blood (not recorded which). These TCRs come from a woman aged 30 to 39 who had recovered from COVID-19.

This rearrangement joins TRBV2 to TRBJ1-5; D unclear. V gave up 4 bases and J gave up 6 bases, with 10 bases separating them. The CDR3 spans 13 residues. CDR1 is SNHLY and CDR2 is FYNNEI in the germline V gene. This CDR3 reads CASSVQRSQPQHF. The CDR3 coding sequence is TGTGCCAGCAGTGTTCAGCGGAGTCAGCCCCAGCATTTT.

This clone was seen just once. The chain has TRBV5-1 and TRBJ1-1, with 8 bases aligning to TRBD1. This CDR3 comprises 17 residues. Germline V CDR1 and CDR2: SGHRS, YFSETQ. V gave up 4 bases and J gave up 4 bases; unmatched junction bases: 15. This chain's CDR3 is CASSLVGQGFGPTEAFF. The CDR3 DNA reads as TGCGCCAGCAGCCTTGTAGGACAGGGTTTCGGGCCCACTGAAGCTTTCTTT.

CDR3: CASSRGGSDNEQFF. In DNA form, the CDR3 reads TGTGCCAGCAGCAGGGGAGGGAGTGATAATGAGCAGTTCTTC. The chain recombines TRBV9 with TRBJ2-1; 7 bases are a match to TRBD2. Germline values: CDR1 SGDLS, CDR2 YYNGEE. V was pared by 4 bases and J by 7 bases, with 8 bases of the junction left unmatched. CDR3 length: 14 amino acids. The variable domain in full, with the rest retrieved from reference TRBV9 and TRBJ2-1, is DSGVTQTPKHLITATGQRVTLRCSPRSGDLSVYWYQQSLDQGLQFLIQYYNGEERAKGNILERFSAQQFPDLHSELNLSSLELGDSALYFCASSRGGSDNEQFFGPGTRLTVL.

The V and J genes are TRBV5-1 and TRBJ2-7; TRBD1 aligns across 9 bases. Germline-derived CDR1 and CDR2 are SGHRS and YFSETQ. The length of the CDR3 is 17 residues. V lost 0 bases, J lost 0 bases, and 7 bases stayed unmatched. The DNA of the CDR3 is TGCGCCAGCAGCTTGGCCCCGGGGACAGGGCCCTCCTACGAGCAGTACTTC. This gives the protein CASSLAPGTGPSYEQYF.

The rearrangement joins TRBV19 to TRBJ2-7, with no clear D. The CDR3 totals 13 residues. V dropped 5 bases and J dropped 0 bases, with 8 bases sitting between them. Per germline, CDR1 LNHDA and CDR2 SQIVND (reference sequence). The CDR3 reads CASSPAVSYEQYF. The CDR3 bases are TGTGCCAGTAGTCCCGCGGTCTCCTACGAGCAGTACTTC.

This clone has only one observation. The chain uses TRBV4-1 and TRBJ1-5; TRBD1 aligns across 9 bases. The length of the CDR3 is 15 residues. From germline, CDR1 is MGHRA and CDR2 YSYEKL. With 2 bases clipped from V and 9 bases from J, the junction kept 8 bases outside the gene matches. CDR3 DNA: TGCGCCAGCAGCCAAACCGGGACAGGGACATGGCCCCAGCATTTT. Its protein product is CASSQTGTGTWPQHF.

The chain is built from TRBV2 and TRBJ1-1; perhaps TRBD1 as D (6 bases). The CDR3 is made up of 13 amino acids. Trimming removed 5 bases from V and 3 bases from J, with 10 bases in between. Germline V lookup: CDR1 SNHLY, CDR2 FYNNEI. The CDR3 here is CASSPTGYTEAFF. The CDR3, as DNA: TGTGCCAGCAGTCCAACAGGGTACACTGAAGCTTTCTTT.

The chain combines TRBV28 with TRBJ1-6, with D hard to call. V was clipped by 6 bases and J by 2 bases, with 5 bases between them. The germline gives CDR1 MDHEN, CDR2 SYDVKM. The CDR3 runs 13 residues. As DNA, the CDR3 is TGTGCCAGCAGACAACCCTATAATTCACCCCTCCACTTT. Translation gives CASRQPYNSPLHF.

This clone occurred a few times. The rearrangement links TRBV27 to TRBJ2-1; tentative D call: TRBD1 (6 bases). V lost 8 bases to trimming and J lost 2 bases, with 13 bases between them. CDR1 is MNHEY, CDR2 SMNVEV, per germline (reference sequence). This CDR3 is 14 amino acids long. CDR3 loop: CASSPGQTYNEQFF. The DNA of the CDR3 is TGTGCCAGCTCCCCGGGACAAACCTACAATGAGCAGTTCTTC.

The chain is built from TRBV5-1 and TRBJ2-3, with no clear D. Germline values: CDR1 SGHRS, CDR2 YFSETQ. This CDR3 has 12 amino acids. Trimming took 4 bases from V and 5 from J, leaving 8 bases between them. The CDR3 reads CASSQVGDTQYF. The CDR3, as DNA: TGCGCCAGCAGCCAAGTCGGAGATACGCAGTATTTT.

The rearrangement uses TRBV19 and TRBJ2-7; weak D call: TRBD1 (5 bases). V was shortened by 3 bases and J by 9 bases, with 15 bases between the two germline ends. Germline loops: CDR1 LNHDA, CDR2 SQIVND (reference sequence). CDR3 length equals 13 residues. The CDR3 here is CASSIGPRQGQYF. The CDR3 coding sequence is TGTGCCAGTAGTATTGGCCCGCGGCAGGGGCAGTACTTC. The full variable domain, with the rest looked up from reference TRBV19 and TRBJ2-7, is DGGITQSPKYLFRKEGQNVTLSCEQNLNHDAMYWYRQDPGQGLRLIYYSQIVNDFQKGDIAEGYSVSREKKESFPLTVTSAQKNPTAFYLCASSIGPRQGQYFGPGTRLTVT.

This clone occurred a few times. V gene TRBV25-1 combines with J gene TRBJ2-7; the D gene is possibly TRBD1 (5 bases). Trimming took 9 bases from V and 2 from J, leaving 17 bases between them. In germline, CDR1 is MGHDK, CDR2 SYGVNS. The CDR3 covers 14 residues. The CDR3 nucleotides are TGTGCCAGTACCCCGGACACGGCCCCCTACGAGCAGTACTTC. This gives the protein CASTPDTAPYEQYF.

The gene calls are TRBV27 and TRBJ1-2; D might be TRBD1 (5 bases). The CDR3 spans 14 residues. V was shortened by 2 bases and J by 8 bases, with 15 bases between the two germline ends. Germline CDR1 reads MNHEY; CDR2 reads SMNVEV (reference sequence). The CDR3 protein is CASSLLAQGRGYTF. CDR3 in DNA: TGTGCCAGCAGTTTACTGGCCCAGGGCAGGGGCTACACCTTC.

V is TRBV27 and J is TRBJ2-3; D is ambiguous. Germline loops: CDR1 MNHEY, CDR2 SMNVEV (reference sequence). The CDR3 consists of 13 residues. V was cut by 3 bases and J by 1 base, with 5 bases left in between. The CDR3 region is CASSFQGTDTQYF. CDR3 in DNA: TGTGCCAGCAGTTTCCAGGGCACAGATACGCAGTATTTT.

V and J are TRBV28 and TRBJ2-2; tentatively, D is TRBD1 (5 bases). Trimming removed 2 bases at V and 2 bases at J, with 12 bases between. This CDR3 region has 16 residues. Germline V gene lookup returns CDR1 MDHEN and CDR2 SYDVKM. The chain's CDR3 is CASSLGAGPNTGELFF. CDR3 DNA sequence: TGTGCCAGCAGTTTAGGGGCAGGGCCCAACACCGGGGAGCTGTTTTTT.

To note about this clone: The sample contains more than one DNA sequence encoding this CDR3. The chain has TRBV7-9 and TRBJ2-7; a weak D match, TRBD1 (6 bases). This CDR3 contains 13 residues. Trimming removed 4 bases from V and 3 bases from J, with 10 bases in between. Germline V gene data show CDR1 as SEHNR and CDR2 as FQNEAQ (reference sequence). The CDR3 is CASSSGVNYEQYF. As DNA, the CDR3 is TGTGCCAGCAGCTCAGGGGTCAACTACGAGCAGTACTTC.

CDR3: CASSLAAGGFRETQYF. CDR3 sequence (DNA): TGCGCCAGCAGCTTGGCGGCAGGGGGTTTTCGGGAGACCCAGTACTTC. The genes are TRBV5-1 and TRBJ2-5, with 7 bases aligning to TRBD1. The V and J ends lost 0 bases and 5 bases, in that order; junction bases with no gene match: 10. Germline CDR1 is SGHRS and CDR2 is YFSETQ. The CDR3 spans 16 residues.

The V gene is TRBV29-1, the J gene TRBJ2-7, with a possible D match to TRBD2 (5 bases). The CDR3 runs to 14 residues. V was cut by 2 bases and J by 6 bases, with 17 bases left in between. The germline V gene has CDR1 SQVTM and CDR2 ANQGSEA. The CDR3 DNA is TGCAGCGTTGAACGATCTGGCGGGCTACGCGAGCAGTACTTC. Amino acids: CSVERSGGLREQYF.

The rearrangement joins TRBV20-1 to TRBJ2-7, with 8 bases that match TRBD2. Germline lookup yields CDR1 DFQATT and CDR2 SNEGSKA (reference sequence). The CDR3 runs to 13 residues. Trimming at V came to 3 bases and at J to 2 bases, leaving 3 bases not matched to a gene. CDR3: CSASVSGTYEQYF. The CDR3 DNA sequence: TGCAGTGCTAGTGTTAGCGGGACCTACGAGCAGTACTTC.

This chain uses TRBV2 with TRBJ1-5, with D perhaps TRBD1 (6 bases). This CDR3 has 16 residues. V lost 6 bases and J lost 1, with 16 bases in between. CDR1 is SNHLY and CDR2 is FYNNEI in the germline V gene. CDR3 amino acids: CASRETGHPSNQPQHF. The CDR3 nucleotides are TGTGCCAGCAGGGAGACGGGACACCCAAGCAATCAGCCCCAGCATTTT.

This chain connects TRBV15 to TRBJ2-7, with 7 bases that match TRBD1. The junction had 2 bases not matched to a gene; V was cut back by 2 bases and J by 1 base. The CDR3 sequence is 14 residues long. In germline, CDR1 is LNHNV, CDR2 YYDKDF (reference sequence). The CDR3: CATSRWGQSYEQYF. As DNA, the CDR3 is TGTGCCACCAGCAGATGGGGACAGTCCTACGAGCAGTACTTC.

The chain is built from TRBV18 and TRBJ1-3, with 8 bases matching TRBD1. With 2 bases clipped from V and 2 bases from J, the junction kept 11 bases outside the gene matches. Looked up from germline, CDR1 is KGHSH and CDR2 is LQKENI. The CDR3 totals 18 residues. This chain's CDR3 is CASSPFGPGGPPGNTIYF. The CDR3 DNA is TGTGCCAGCTCACCATTTGGGCCAGGGGGCCCCCCTGGAAACACCATATATTTT.

The chain carries TRBV28 and TRBJ2-7; 7 bases map to TRBD1. The CDR3 runs 12 residues. After removal of 5 bases from V and 3 bases from J, the junction contained 1 base not matched to a gene. CDR1 and CDR2 (germline): MDHEN, SYDVKM. CDR3 DNA: TGTGCCAGCAGTGGGGACAGCTACGAGCAGTACTTC. Translation gives CASSGDSYEQYF.

The chain recombines TRBV12-5 with TRBJ2-3, with TRBD2 matching over 10 bases. J lost 4 bases, V lost 3 bases, and 7 bases had no gene match. CDR1 is LGHNT and CDR2 is FRNRAP in the germline V gene. The CDR3 runs 16 residues. The CDR3 sequence is CASGLSGGAVADTQYF. CDR3 nucleotide sequence: TGTGCTAGTGGTTTAAGCGGGGGGGCGGTTGCAGATACGCAGTATTTT.

Only one count was recorded for this clone. The chain combines TRBV15 with TRBJ2-2; 7 nucleotides agree with TRBD1. CDR1 is LNHNV and CDR2 is YYDKDF in the germline V gene (reference sequence). The junction had 7 bases not matched to a gene; V was cut back by 4 bases and J by 8 bases. CDR3 length equals 14 residues. CDR3 region: CATSIGGSSGELFF. DNA of the CDR3: TGTGCCACCAGCATAGGGGGCTCGTCGGGGGAGCTGTTTTTT.

This CDR3 is CASSVGRGQGNTIYF. The CDR3 bases are TGTGCCAGCAGCGTGGGCAGGGGGCAGGGAAACACCATATATTTT. V and J are TRBV9 and TRBJ1-3, with 8 bases aligning to TRBD1. The V and J ends lost 2 bases and 4 bases, in that order; junction bases with no gene match: 5. The CDR3 has 15 amino acids. Looked up from germline, CDR1 is SGDLS and CDR2 is YYNGEE. Full variable domain (rest looked up from reference TRBV9 and TRBJ1-3): DSGVTQTPKHLITATGQRVTLRCSPRSGDLSVYWYQQSLDQGLQFLIQYYNGEERAKGNILERFSAQQFPDLHSELNLSSLELGDSALYFCASSVGRGQGNTIYFGEGSWLTVV.

Here the CDR3 reads CASSFTGGGNTIYF. The CDR3 coding sequence is TGTGCCAGCAGCTTCACAGGGGGCGGAAACACCATATATTTT. The V and J genes are TRBV7-9 and TRBJ1-3; 9 nucleotides line up with TRBD1. The J segment lost 4 bases and the V segment lost 3 bases, leaving 1 base of the junction unmatched. CDR3 length: 14 amino acids. The germline V gene encodes CDR1 SEHNR and CDR2 FQNEAQ (reference sequence).

This chain links TRBV27 with TRBJ1-5, with D unclear. This CDR3 is 14 amino acids long. Germline CDR1 reads MNHEY; CDR2 reads SMNVEV (reference sequence). The V gene lost 6 bases and the J gene lost 2 bases, with 11 bases spanning the gap. CDR3 sequence reads: CASSLERGNQPQHF. In DNA form, the CDR3 reads TGTGCCAGCAGCCTGGAGAGGGGCAATCAGCCCCAGCATTTT.

The rearrangement links TRBV5-1 to TRBJ2-1; a weak D match, TRBD1 (5 bases). Per germline, CDR1 SGHRS and CDR2 YFSETQ. V lost 7 bases and J 7 bases, leaving 18 bases between the germline ends. This CDR3 has 14 residues. CDR3 DNA: TGCGCCAGCCGGATGCAAAACCAGGGAAATGAGCAGTTCTTC. Translated, it gives CASRMQNQGNEQFF.

This rearrangement joins TRBV3-1 (or the pseudogene TRBV3-2) to TRBJ1-2, with 7 bases that match TRBD1. Germline loops: CDR1 LGHDT, CDR2 YNNKEL (reference sequence). The CDR3 runs to 15 residues. V was clipped by 1 base and J by 7 bases; unmatched bases: 9. CDR3 protein: CASSQGGKGAGGYTF. As DNA, the CDR3 is TGTGCCAGCAGCCAAGGGGGAAAGGGGGCCGGTGGCTACACCTTC.

The V gene is TRBV19, the J gene TRBJ2-1; 11 positions match TRBD2. This CDR3 region has 16 residues. Germline V gene lookup returns CDR1 LNHDA and CDR2 SQIVND (reference sequence). J lost 0 bases, V lost 5 bases, and 3 bases had no gene match. CDR3 amino acids: CASSDGTSGSYNEQFF. The CDR3 region has the DNA TGTGCCAGTAGTGACGGGACTAGCGGCTCCTACAATGAGCAGTTCTTC.